This T cell receptor beta chain stems from a study of spatial heterogeneity in lung cancer. The time point was: blood at routine non-recurrence follow-up after resection. Material for sequencing was whole RNA from tumor, nontumor lung or frozen PBMC, left unsorted. MiXCR, applied by TCRdb to the 5' RACE reads, yields one record per CDR3 protein. The data show 85,000 to 100,000 distinct CDR3 sequences, with around 19% seen just once and about a fifth held by the top ten. This receptor was obtained from a male donor with early-stage non-small cell lung cancer. The starting material was PBMCs, obtained at follow-up.

The CDR3 nucleotides read TGTGCCAGCAGCCCCCGGGGGGCTAGCGGGGCAGATACGCAGTATTTT. Translated, it gives CASSPRGASGADTQYF. The V call is TRBV11-2, the J call TRBJ2-3; 9 bases line up with TRBD2. The germline V gene has CDR1 SGHAT and CDR2 FQNNGV. The CDR3 is made up of 16 amino acids. The V segment lost 5 bases and the J segment 4 bases; nucleotides outside the gene matches: 10. Together with reference TRBV11-2 and TRBJ2-3, the CDR3 gives the full variable domain: EAGVAQSPRYKIIEKRQSVAFWCNPISGHATLYWYQQILGQGPKLLIQFQNNGVVDDSQLPKDRFSAERLKGVDSTLKIQPAKLEDSAVYLCASSPRGASGADTQYFGPGTRLTVL.